This T cell receptor (beta chain) appears in the sequencing data of a study of metastatic and nonmetastatic thyroid tumors. The overall study: Patients with malignant and benign thyroid disease provided blood and tumor or nodule tissue, whose repertoires were compared.

Study outcomes and limitations: It was reportedly found that TCR beta diversity was significantly higher in malignant thyroid tumors than in benign nodules, a difference seen in both blood and tumor samples.

At least ten counts were recorded for this clone. The target antigen is unknown. Other DNA sequences in this sample translate to the same CDR3. Each patient went into thyroid surgery without having received any treatment. The germline V gene encodes CDR1 KGHSH and CDR2 LQKENI. The CDR3 contains 13 residues. V was clipped by 4 bases and J by 8 bases; unmatched bases: 6. Authors' data handling: Using the CDR3 differences seen across clinicopathological groups, the authors built a distant-metastasis classifier for papillary thyroid cancer, which was meant to discriminate distant-metastatic patients. TCRdb reprocessed the PCR reads using MiXCR. The V and J calls come from TCRdb's annotation, not from the publication. The table lists tens of thousands of clones, around 25% of them singletons, with roughly 15% in the top ten.

This clonotype originated in a female donor with papillary thyroid cancer or a benign thyroid nodule (not recorded which). Some clones in this sample may be carry-over from other donors' samples. Sequenced material: blood. This rearrangement joins TRBV18 to TRBJ1-2; 8 nucleotides line up with TRBD1. Written as DNA, the CDR3 is TGTGCCAGCTCACTCGGACAGGGCCGCGGCTACACCTTC. It codes for CASSLGQGRGYTF.